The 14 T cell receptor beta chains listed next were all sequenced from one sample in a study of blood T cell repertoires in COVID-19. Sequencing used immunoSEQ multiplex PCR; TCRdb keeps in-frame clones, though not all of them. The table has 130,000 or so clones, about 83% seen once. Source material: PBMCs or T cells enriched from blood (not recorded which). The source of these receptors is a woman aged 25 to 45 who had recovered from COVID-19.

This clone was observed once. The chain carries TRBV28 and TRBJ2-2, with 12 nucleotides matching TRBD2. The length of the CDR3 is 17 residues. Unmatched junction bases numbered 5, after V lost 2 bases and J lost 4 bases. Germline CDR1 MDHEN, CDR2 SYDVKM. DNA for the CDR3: TGTGCCAGCAGTTTACTGACTAGCGGGAGACCCACCGGGGAGCTGTTTTTT. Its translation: CASSLLTSGRPTGELFF.

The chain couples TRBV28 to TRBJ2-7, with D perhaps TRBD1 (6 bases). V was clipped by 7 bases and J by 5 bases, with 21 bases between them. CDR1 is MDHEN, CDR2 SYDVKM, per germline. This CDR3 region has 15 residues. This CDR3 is CASTTSGAGVHEQYF. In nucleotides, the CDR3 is TGTGCCAGCACCACCTCAGGTGCAGGGGTACACGAGCAGTACTTC.

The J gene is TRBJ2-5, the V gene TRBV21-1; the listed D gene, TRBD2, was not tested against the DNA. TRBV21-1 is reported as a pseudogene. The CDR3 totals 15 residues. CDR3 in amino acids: CASSPRLGYQETQYF. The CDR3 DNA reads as TGTGCCAGCAGTCCGCGACTCGGGTACCAAGAGACCCAGTACTTC.

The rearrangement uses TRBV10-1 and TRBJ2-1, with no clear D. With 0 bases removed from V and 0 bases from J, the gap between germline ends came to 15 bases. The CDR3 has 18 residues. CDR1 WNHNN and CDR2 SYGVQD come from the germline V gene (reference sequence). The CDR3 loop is CASSESLVLERSYNEQFF. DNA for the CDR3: TGCGCCAGCAGTGAGTCCCTAGTTCTAGAGCGCTCCTACAATGAGCAGTTCTTC.

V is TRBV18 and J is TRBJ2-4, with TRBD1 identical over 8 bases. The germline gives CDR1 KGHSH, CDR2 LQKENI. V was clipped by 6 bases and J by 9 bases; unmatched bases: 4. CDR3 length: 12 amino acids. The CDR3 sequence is CASSRGQGIQYF. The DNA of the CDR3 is TGTGCCAGCTCCCGAGGACAGGGCATTCAGTACTTC.

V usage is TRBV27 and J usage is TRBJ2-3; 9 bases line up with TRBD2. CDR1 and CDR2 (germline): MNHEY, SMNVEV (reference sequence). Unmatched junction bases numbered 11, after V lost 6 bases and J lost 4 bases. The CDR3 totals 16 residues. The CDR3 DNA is TGTGCCAGCAGGAAATACCTCCGGACTAGCGCAGATACGCAGTATTTT. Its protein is CASRKYLRTSADTQYF.

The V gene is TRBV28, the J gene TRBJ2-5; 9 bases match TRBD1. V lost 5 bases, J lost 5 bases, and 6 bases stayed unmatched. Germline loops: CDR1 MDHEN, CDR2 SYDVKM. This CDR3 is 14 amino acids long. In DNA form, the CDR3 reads TGTGCCAGCAGTCGTACAGGGGGCGCGGAGACCCAGTACTTC. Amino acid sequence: CASSRTGGAETQYF.

This CDR3 is CASSFSGSRSYNEQFF. The CDR3 DNA reads TGCGCCAGCAGCTTTAGCGGGAGTAGGTCCTACAATGAGCAGTTCTTC. V usage is TRBV5-1 and J usage is TRBJ2-1; 9 nucleotides agree with TRBD2. The CDR3 is made up of 16 amino acids. Germline V gene sequence: CDR1 SGHRS, CDR2 YFSETQ. The J segment lost 1 base and the V segment lost 2 bases, leaving 4 bases of the junction unmatched.

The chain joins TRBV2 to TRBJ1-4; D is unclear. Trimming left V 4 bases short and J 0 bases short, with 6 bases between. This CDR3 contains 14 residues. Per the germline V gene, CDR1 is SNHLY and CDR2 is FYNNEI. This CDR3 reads CASSVYATNEKLFF. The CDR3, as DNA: TGTGCCAGCAGTGTCTATGCAACTAATGAAAAACTGTTTTTT.

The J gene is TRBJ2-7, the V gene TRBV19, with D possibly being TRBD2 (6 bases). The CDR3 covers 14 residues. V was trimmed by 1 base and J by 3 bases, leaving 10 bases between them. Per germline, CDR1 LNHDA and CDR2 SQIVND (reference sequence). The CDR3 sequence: CASSIAGDVYEQYF. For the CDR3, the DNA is TGTGCCAGTAGTATAGCGGGGGACGTCTACGAGCAGTACTTC.

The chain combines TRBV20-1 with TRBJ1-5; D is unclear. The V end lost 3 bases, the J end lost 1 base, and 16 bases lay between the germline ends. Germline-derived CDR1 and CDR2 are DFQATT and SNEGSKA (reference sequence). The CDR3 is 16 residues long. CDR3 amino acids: CSASGPIGGSNQPQHF. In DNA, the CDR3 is TGCAGTGCTAGTGGTCCCATCGGAGGGAGCAATCAGCCCCAGCATTTT.

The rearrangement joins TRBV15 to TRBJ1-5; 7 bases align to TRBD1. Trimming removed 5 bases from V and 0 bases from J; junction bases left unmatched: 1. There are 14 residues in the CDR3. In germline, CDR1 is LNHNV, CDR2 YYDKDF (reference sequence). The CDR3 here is CATSPGGSNQPQHF. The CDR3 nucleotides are TGTGCCACCAGCCCAGGGGGTAGCAATCAGCCCCAGCATTTT.

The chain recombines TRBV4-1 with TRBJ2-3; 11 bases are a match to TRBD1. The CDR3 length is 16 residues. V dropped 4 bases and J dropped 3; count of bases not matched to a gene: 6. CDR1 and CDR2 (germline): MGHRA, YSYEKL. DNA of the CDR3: TGCGCCAGCAGCCCCACTGGACAGGGGGCAACAGATACGCAGTATTTT. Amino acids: CASSPTGQGATDTQYF.

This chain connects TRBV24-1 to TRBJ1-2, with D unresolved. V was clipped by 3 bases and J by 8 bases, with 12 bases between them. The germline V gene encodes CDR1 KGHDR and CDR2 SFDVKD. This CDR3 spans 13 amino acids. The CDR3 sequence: CATSDPERKGYTF. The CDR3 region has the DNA TGTGCCACCAGTGATCCAGAAAGAAAGGGCTACACCTTC.